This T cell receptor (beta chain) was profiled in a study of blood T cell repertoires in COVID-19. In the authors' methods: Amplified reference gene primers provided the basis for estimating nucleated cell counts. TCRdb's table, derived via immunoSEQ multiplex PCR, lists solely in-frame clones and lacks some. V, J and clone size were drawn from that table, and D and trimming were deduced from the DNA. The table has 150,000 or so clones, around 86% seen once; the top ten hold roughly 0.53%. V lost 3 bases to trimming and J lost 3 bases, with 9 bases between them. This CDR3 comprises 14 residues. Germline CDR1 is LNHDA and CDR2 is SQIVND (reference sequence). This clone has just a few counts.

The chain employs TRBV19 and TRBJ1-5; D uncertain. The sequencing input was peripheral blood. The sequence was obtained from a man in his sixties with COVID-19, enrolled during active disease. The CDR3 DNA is TGTGCCAGTAGTATGGAGCCCTCCAATCAGCCCCAGCATTTT. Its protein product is CASSMEPSNQPQHF.